A single T cell receptor beta chain is shown here with its context. This specimen belongs to a study of control samples from healthy donors and cancer patients. After removal of 0 bases from V and 10 bases from J, the junction contained 6 bases not matched to a gene. The length of the CDR3 is 15 residues. Germline loops: CDR1 MNHNS, CDR2 SASEGT. Method: immunoSEQ multiplex PCR; TCRdb's copy keeps in-frame clones and lacks some. The profile shows some 120,000 clones, roughly 87% of them singletons. The sequencing sample was made of blood. This TCR was sampled from a man younger than 30 in good health. This chain connects TRBV6-1 to TRBJ1-6, with TRBD1 matching 7 bases. The CDR3 region is CASSEARGQGSPLHF. The CDR3 nucleotides are TGTGCCAGCAGTGAAGCTAGGGGGCAAGGATCACCCCTCCACTTT.